The 4 T cell receptor beta chains in this list originate from one sample, sequenced in a study of blood T cell repertoires in COVID-19 (TCRdb year 2020). Library preparation used the immunoSEQ multiplex PCR assay. TCRdb obtained this table from immuneACCESS and retained in-frame rearrangements with V and J assigned. These tables miss some clones; where compared with another copy, unresolved V genes account for less than half of the shortfall, and the remainder is unexplained. This sample is represented by about 150,000 clones; approximately 80% of them were singletons. The ten largest clones add up to around 2.2% of the sample. Sequenced sample: peripheral blood. These receptors all come from a man between 65 and 85 years old with acute or convalescent COVID-19.

The chain recombines TRBV6-5 with TRBJ1-2; the D is unclear. The V end lost 2 bases, the J end lost 2 bases, and 6 bases lay between the germline ends. Germline V gene lookup returns CDR1 MNHEY and CDR2 SVGAGI. The CDR3 totals 13 residues. CDR3 DNA sequence: TGTGCCAGCAGTTACCGGGAAAACTATGGCTACACCTTC. Translated: CASSYRENYGYTF.

This chain links TRBV6-1 with TRBJ1-2, with 7 bases aligning to TRBD1. The CDR3 has 16 amino acids. The junction had 7 bases not matched to a gene; V was cut back by 2 bases and J by 1 base. The germline V gene has CDR1 MNHNS and CDR2 SASEGT. The CDR3 protein is CASSEFGTEHNYGYTF. For the CDR3, the DNA is TGTGCCAGCAGTGAATTTGGGACAGAACATAACTATGGCTACACCTTC.

This clone was seen a handful of times. The chain employs TRBV2 and TRBJ2-2; D perhaps matches TRBD1 (5 bases). The CDR3 is 12 residues long. V lost 8 bases and J 7 bases, leaving 11 bases between the germline ends. The V gene's germline CDR1 is SNHLY and CDR2 FYNNEI. Written as DNA, the CDR3 is TGTGCCAGCGCAGGGTCGGGCGGGGAGCTGTTTTTT. Translation: CASAGSGGELFF.

This sequence joins TRBV2 and TRBJ2-5, with 8 bases matching TRBD1. V dropped 10 bases and J dropped 1; count of bases not matched to a gene: 2. CDR3 length equals 12 residues. CDR1 SNHLY and CDR2 FYNNEI come from the germline V gene. CDR3 sequence (DNA): TGTGCCACAGACAGGGGCCAAGAGACCCAGTACTTC. Its translation: CATDRGQETQYF.